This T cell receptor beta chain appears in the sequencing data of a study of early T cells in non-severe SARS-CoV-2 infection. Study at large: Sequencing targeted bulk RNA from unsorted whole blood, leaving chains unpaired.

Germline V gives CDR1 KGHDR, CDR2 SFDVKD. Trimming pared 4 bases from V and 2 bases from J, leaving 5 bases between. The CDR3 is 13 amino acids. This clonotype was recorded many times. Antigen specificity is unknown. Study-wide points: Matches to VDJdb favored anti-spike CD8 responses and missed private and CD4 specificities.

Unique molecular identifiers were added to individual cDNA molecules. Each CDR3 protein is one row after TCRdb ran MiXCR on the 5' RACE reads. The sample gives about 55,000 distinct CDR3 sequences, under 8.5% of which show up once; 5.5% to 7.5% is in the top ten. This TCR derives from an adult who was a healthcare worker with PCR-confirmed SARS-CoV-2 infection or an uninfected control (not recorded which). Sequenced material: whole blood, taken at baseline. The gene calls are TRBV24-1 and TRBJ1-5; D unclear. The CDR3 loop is CATSEWGNQPQHF. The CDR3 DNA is TGTGCCACCAGTGAGTGGGGCAATCAGCCCCAGCATTTT.